This T cell receptor beta chain was captured in a study of cytomegalovirus exposure and HLA in healthy donors. Study-wide background: The same platform was used for the 130 or so validation repertoires as for the approximately 670 first-cohort repertoires, as reported in a later analysis.

Remarks on this clone: Antigen specificity is unknown.

Regarding the study as a whole: Most TCR sequences showed up rarely, but some public TCRs showed up in many donors. The tendency of first-cohort TCR clusters to co-occur in the 110 or so validation repertoires emerged from a later analysis.

CDR1 LNHDA and CDR2 SQIVND come from the germline V gene (reference sequence). CDR3 length equals 16 residues. J gave up 6 bases and V 4 bases, and 14 bases lay outside the gene matches. Sequenced by immunoSEQ multiplex PCR; TCRdb stores in-frame clones only, minus some. The sample consists of 71,000 or so clones, about 94% of them appearing once. This TCR derives from a woman aged 18 to 35 in good health and CMV-seronegative. The material sequenced was PBMCs. The chain uses TRBV19 and TRBJ1-2; 7 bases are a match to TRBD1. CDR3 DNA: TGTGCCAGTAGTACAACGACGGGACAGCGGAAGGATGGCTACACCTTC. It is translated as CASSTTTGQRKDGYTF.